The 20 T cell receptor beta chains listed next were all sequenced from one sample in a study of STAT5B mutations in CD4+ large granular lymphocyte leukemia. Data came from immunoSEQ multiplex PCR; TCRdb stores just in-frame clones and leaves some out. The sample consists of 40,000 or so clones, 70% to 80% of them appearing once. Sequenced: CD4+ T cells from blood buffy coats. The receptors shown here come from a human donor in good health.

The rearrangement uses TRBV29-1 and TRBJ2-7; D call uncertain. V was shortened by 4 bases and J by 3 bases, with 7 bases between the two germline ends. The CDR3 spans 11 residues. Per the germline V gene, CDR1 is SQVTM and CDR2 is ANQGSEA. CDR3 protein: CSVGLDYEQYF. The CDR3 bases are TGCAGCGTTGGACTTGACTACGAGCAGTACTTC.

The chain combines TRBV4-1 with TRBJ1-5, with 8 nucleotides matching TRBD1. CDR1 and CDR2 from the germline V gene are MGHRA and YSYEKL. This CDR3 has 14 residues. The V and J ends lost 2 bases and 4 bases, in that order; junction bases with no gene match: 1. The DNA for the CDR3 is TGCGCCAGCAGCCAAACAGGGGGGAATCAGCCCCAGCATTTT. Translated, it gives CASSQTGGNQPQHF.

CDR3 amino acids: CASSILRDTRGELFF. CDR3 sequence (DNA): TGTGCCAGTAGTATCCTCCGGGACACCCGGGGGGAGCTGTTTTTT. This chain joins TRBV19 and TRBJ2-2; possibly TRBD1 for D (6 bases). CDR1 is LNHDA and CDR2 is SQIVND in the germline V gene (reference sequence). With 3 bases removed from V and 8 bases from J, the gap between germline ends came to 16 bases. This CDR3 region has 15 residues.

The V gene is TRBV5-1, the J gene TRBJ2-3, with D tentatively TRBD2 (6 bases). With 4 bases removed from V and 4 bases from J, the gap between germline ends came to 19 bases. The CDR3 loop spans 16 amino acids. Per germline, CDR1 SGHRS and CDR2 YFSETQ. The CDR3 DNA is TGCGCCAGCAGCCCCGACTTCGGCGGGGTTGCAGATACGCAGTATTTT. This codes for CASSPDFGGVADTQYF.

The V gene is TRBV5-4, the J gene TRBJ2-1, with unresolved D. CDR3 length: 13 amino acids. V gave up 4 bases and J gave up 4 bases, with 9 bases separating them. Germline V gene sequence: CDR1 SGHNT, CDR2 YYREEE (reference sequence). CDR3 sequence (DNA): TGTGCCAGCAGCCTGGCCCGATACAATGAGCAGTTCTTC. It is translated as CASSLARYNEQFF. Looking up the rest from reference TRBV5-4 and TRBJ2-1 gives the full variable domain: ETGVTQSPTHLIKTRGQQVTLRCSSQSGHNTVSWYQQALGQGPQFIFQYYREEENGRGNFPPRFSGLQFPNYSSELNVNALELDDSALYLCASSLARYNEQFFGPGTRLTVL.

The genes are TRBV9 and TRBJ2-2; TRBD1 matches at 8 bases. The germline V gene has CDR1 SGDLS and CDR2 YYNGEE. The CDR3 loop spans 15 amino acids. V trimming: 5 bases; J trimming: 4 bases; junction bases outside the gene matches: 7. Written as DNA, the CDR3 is TGTGCCAGCAGTCGGCAGGGGGCGACCACCGGGGAGCTGTTTTTT. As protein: CASSRQGATTGELFF.

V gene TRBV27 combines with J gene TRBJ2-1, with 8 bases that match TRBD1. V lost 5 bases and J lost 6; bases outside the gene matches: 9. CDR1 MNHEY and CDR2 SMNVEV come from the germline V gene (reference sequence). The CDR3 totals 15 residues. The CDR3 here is CASSTLDRVGNEQFF. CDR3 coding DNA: TGTGCCAGCAGTACCCTGGACAGGGTTGGCAATGAGCAGTTCTTC.

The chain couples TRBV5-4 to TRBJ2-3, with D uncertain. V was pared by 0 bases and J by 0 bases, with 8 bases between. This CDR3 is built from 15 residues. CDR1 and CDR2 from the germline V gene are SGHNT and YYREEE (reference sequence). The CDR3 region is CASSLVGYSTDTQYF. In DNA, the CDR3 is TGTGCCAGCAGCTTGGTAGGCTATAGCACAGATACGCAGTATTTT.

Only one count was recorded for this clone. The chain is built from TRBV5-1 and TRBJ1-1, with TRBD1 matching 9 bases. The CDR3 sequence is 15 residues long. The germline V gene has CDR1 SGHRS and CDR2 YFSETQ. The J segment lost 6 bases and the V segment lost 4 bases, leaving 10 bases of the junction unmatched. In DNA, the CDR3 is TGCGCCAGCAGCCCACAGGGGGCGCGAGGGCCTGAAGCTTTCTTT. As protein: CASSPQGARGPEAFF.

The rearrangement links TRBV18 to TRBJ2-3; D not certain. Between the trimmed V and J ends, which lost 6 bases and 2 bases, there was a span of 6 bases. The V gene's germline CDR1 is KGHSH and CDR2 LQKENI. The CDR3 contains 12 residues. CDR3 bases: TGTGCCAGCTCCCCAATCACAGATACGCAGTATTTT. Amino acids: CASSPITDTQYF. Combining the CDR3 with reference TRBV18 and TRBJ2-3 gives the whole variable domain NAGVMQNPRHLVRRRGQEARLRCSPMKGHSHVYWYRQLPEEGLKFMVYLQKENIIDESGMPKERFSAEFPKEGPSILRIQQVVRGDSAAYFCASSPITDTQYFGPGTRLTVL.

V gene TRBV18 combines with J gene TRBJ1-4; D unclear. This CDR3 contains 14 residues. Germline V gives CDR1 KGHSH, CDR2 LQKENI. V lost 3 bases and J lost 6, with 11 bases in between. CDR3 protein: CASSPSGGYEKLFF. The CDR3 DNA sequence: TGTGCCAGCTCACCGTCGGGCGGTTATGAAAAACTGTTTTTT.

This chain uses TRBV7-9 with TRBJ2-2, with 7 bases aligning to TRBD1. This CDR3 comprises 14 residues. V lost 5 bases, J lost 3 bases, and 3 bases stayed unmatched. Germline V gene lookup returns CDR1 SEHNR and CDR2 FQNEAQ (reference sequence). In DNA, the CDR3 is TGTGCCAGCAGCACACAGGGGTACACCGGGGAGCTGTTTTTT. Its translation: CASSTQGYTGELFF.

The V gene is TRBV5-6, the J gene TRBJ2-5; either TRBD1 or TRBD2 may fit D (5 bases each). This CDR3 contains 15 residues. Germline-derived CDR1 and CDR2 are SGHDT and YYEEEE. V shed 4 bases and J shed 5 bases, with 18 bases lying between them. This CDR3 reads CASSPGTGARETQYF. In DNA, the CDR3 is TGTGCCAGCAGCCCTGGGACCGGGGCCAGGGAGACCCAGTACTTC.

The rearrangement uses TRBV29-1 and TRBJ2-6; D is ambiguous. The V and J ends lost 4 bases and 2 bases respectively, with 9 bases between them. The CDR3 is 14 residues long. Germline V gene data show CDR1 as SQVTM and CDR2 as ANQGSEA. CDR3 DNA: TGCAGCGTTGGGGATTCGGCTGGGGCCAACGTCCTGACTTTC. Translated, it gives CSVGDSAGANVLTF.

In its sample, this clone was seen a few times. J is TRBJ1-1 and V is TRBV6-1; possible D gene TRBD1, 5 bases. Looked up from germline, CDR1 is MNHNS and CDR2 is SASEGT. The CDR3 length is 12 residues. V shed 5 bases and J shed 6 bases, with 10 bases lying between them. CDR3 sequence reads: CASSWGKPEAFF. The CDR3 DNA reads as TGTGCCAGCAGTTGGGGGAAGCCTGAAGCTTTCTTT.

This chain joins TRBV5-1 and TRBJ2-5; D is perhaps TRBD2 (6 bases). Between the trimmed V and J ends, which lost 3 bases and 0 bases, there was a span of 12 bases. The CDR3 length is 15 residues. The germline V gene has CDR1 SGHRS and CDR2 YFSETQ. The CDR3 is CASSSGDSDQETQYF. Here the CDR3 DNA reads TGCGCCAGCAGCTCGGGAGACTCAGACCAAGAGACCCAGTACTTC. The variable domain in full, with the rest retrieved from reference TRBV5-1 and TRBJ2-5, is KAGVTQTPRYLIKTRGQQVTLSCSPISGHRSVSWYQQTPGQGLQFLFEYFSETQRNKGNFPGRFSGRQFSNSRSEMNVSTLELGDSALYLCASSSGDSDQETQYFGPGTRLLVL.

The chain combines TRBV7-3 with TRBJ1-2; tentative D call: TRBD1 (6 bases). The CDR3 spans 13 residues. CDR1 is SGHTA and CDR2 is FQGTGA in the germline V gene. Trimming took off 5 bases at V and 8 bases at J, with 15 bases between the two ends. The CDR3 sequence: CASSASGEDGYTF. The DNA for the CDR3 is TGTGCCAGCAGCGCCTCAGGGGAAGACGGCTACACCTTC. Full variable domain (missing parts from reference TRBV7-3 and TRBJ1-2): GAGVSQTPSNKVTEKGKYVELRCDPISGHTALYWYRQSLGQGPEFLIYFQGTGAADDSGLPNDRFFAVRPEGSVSTLKIQRTERGDSAVYLCASSASGEDGYTFGSGTRLTVV.

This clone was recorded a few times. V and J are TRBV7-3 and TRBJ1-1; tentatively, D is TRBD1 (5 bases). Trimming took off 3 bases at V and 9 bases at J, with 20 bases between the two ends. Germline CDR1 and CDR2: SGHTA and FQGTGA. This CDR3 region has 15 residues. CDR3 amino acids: CASSFQDAGYGQAFF. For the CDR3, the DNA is TGTGCCAGCAGCTTCCAAGACGCAGGGTATGGGCAAGCTTTCTTT.

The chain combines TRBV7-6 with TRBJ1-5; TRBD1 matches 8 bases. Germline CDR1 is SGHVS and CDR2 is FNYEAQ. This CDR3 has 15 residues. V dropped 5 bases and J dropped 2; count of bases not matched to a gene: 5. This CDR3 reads CASSQGQGGNQPQHF. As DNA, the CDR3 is TGTGCCAGCAGCCAAGGACAGGGCGGCAATCAGCCCCAGCATTTT. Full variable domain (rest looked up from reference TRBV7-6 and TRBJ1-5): GAGVSQSPRYKVTKRGQDVALRCDPISGHVSLYWYRQALGQGPEFLTYFNYEAQQDKSGLPNDRFSAERPEGSISTLTIQRTEQRDSAMYRCASSQGQGGNQPQHFGDGTRLSIL.

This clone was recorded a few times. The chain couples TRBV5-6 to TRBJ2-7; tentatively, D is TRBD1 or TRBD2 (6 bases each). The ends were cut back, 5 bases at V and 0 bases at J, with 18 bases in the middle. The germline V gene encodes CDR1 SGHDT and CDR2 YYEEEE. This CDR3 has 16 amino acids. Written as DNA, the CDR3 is TGTGCCAGCAGTAGAGAACCTCCGGGGGCCTCCTACGAGCAGTACTTC. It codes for CASSREPPGASYEQYF.